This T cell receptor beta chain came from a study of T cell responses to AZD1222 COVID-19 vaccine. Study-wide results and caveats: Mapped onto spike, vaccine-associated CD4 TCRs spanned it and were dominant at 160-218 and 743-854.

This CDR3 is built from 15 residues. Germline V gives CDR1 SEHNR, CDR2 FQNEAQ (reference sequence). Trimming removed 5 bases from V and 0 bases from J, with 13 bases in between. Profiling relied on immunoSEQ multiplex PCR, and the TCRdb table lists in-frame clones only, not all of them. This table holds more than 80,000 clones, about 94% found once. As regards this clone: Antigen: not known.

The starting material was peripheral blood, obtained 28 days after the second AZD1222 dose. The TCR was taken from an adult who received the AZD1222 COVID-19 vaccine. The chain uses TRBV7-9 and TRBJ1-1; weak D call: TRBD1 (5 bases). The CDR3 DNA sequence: TGTGCCAGCAGCAACGTCCGGACAATGAACACTGAAGCTTTCTTT. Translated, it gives CASSNVRTMNTEAFF.